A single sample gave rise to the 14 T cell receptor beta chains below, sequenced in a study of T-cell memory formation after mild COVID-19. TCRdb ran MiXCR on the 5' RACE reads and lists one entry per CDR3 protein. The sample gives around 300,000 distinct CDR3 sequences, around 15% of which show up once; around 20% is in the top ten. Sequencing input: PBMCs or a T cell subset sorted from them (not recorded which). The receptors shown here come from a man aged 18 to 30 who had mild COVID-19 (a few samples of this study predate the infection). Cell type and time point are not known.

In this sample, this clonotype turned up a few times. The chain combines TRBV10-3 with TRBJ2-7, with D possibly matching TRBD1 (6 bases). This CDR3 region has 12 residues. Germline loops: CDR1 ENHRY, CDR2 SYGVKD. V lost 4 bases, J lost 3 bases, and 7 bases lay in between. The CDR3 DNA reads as TGTGCCATCAGTGCGGACAGCTACGAGCAGTACGTC. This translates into CAISADSYEQYV.

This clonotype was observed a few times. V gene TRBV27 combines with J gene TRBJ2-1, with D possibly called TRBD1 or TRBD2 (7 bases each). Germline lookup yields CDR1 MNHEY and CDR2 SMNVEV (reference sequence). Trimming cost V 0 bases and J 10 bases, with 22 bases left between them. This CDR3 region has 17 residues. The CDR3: CASSLSPGGGGLSEQFF. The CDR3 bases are TGTGCCAGCAGTTTATCCCCGGGAGGAGGGGGCCTATCGGAGCAGTTCTTC.

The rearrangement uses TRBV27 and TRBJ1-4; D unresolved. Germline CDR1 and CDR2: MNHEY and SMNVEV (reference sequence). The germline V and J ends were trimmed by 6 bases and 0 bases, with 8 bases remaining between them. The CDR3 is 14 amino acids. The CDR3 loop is CASRGVSTNEKLFF. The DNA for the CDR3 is TGTGCCAGCAGAGGAGTCTCAACTAATGAAAAACTGTTTTTT.

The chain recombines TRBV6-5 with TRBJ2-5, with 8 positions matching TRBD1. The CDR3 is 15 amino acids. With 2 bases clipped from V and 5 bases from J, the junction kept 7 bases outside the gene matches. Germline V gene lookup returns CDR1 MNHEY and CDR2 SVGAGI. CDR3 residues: CASSYNGRGQETQYF. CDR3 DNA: TGTGCCAGCAGTTACAACGGCAGGGGGCAGGAGACCCAGTACTTC.

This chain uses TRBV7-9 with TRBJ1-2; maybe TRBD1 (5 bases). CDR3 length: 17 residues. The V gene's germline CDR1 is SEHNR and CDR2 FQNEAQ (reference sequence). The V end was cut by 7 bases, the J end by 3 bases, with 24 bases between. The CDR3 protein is CASIDTLRGPYHYGYTF. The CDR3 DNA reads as TGTGCCAGCATTGATACTCTCCGGGGCCCGTACCACTATGGCTACACCTTC.

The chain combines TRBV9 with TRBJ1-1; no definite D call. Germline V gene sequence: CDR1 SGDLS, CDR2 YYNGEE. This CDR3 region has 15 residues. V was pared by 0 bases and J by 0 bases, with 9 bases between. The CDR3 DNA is TGTGCCAGCAGCGTAGTTGGCGGAATGAACACTGAAGCTTTCTTT. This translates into CASSVVGGMNTEAFF.

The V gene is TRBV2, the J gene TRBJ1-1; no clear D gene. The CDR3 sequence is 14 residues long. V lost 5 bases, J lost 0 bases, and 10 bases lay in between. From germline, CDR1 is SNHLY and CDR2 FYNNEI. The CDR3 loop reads CASSPAALNTEAFF. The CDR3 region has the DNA TGTGCCAGCAGTCCTGCGGCCCTGAACACTGAAGCTTTCTTT.

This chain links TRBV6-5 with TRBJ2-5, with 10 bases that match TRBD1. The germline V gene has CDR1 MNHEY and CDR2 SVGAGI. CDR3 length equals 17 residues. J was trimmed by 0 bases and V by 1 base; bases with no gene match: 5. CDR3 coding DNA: TGTGCCAGCAGTTACTGGGGGACAGGGGAGTACCAAGAGACCCAGTACTTC. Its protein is CASSYWGTGEYQETQYF.

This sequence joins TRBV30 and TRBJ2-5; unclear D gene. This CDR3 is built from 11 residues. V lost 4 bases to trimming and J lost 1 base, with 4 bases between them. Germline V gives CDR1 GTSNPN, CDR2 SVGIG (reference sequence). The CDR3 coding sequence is TGTGCCTGGAACCTCCAAGAGACCCAGTACTTC. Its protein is CAWNLQETQYF.

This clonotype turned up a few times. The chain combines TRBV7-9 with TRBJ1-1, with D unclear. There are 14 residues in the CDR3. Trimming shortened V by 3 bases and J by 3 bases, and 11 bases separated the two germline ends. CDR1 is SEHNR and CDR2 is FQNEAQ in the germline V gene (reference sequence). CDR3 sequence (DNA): TGTGCCAGCAGCTTCGGTGGTGGTGACACTGAAGCTTTCTTT. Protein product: CASSFGGGDTEAFF.

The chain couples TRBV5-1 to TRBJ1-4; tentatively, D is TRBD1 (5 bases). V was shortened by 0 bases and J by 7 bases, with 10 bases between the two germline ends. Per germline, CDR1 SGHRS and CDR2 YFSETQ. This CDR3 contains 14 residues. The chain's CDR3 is CASSLDRLGEKLFF. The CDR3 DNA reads TGCGCCAGCAGCTTGGACAGGCTCGGTGAAAAACTGTTTTTT.

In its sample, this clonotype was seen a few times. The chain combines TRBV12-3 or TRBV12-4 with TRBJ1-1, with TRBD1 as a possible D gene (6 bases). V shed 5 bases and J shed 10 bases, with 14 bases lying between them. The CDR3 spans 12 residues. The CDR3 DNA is TGTGCCAGCAGTCTACACAGGGACCTAGCTTTCTTT. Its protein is CASSLHRDLAFF.

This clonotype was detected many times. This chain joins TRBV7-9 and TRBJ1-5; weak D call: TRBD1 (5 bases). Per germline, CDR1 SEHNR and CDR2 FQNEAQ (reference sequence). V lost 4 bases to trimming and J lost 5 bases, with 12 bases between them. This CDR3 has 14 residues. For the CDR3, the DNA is TGTGCCAGCAGCTCAGGGTTCGGGGATCAGCCCCAGCATTTT. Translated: CASSSGFGDQPQHF. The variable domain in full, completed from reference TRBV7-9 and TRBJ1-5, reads DTGVSQNPRHKITKRGQNVTFRCDPISEHNRLYWYRQTLGQGPEFLTYFQNEAQLEKSRLLSDRFSAERPKGSFSTLEIQRTEQGDSAMYLCASSSGFGDQPQHFGDGTRLSIL.

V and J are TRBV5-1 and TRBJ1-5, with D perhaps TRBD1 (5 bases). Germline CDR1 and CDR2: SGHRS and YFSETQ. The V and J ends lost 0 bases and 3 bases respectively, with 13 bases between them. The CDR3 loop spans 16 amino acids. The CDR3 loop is CASSLGDGNFNQPQHF. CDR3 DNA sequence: TGCGCCAGCAGCTTGGGGGACGGAAATTTCAATCAGCCCCAGCATTTT.